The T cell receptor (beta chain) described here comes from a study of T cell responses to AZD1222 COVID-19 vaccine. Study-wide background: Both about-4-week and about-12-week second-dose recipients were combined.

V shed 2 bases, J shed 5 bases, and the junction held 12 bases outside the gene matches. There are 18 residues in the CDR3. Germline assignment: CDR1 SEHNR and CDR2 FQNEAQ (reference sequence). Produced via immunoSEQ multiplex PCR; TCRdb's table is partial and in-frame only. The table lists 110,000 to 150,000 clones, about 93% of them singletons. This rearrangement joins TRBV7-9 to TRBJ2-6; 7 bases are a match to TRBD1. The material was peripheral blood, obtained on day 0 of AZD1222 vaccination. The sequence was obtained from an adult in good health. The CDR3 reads CASSLPATGFLWANVLTF. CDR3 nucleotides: TGTGCCAGCAGCTTACCAGCGACAGGGTTCTTATGGGCCAACGTCCTGACTTTC.